The 25 T cell receptor beta chains given below trace back to one sample, sequenced in a study of blood T cell repertoires in COVID-19. Only in-frame clones appear in the TCRdb table, and some are missing; sequencing was by immunoSEQ multiplex PCR. This sample carries over 400,000 clones, around 85% of them seen once, and the ten largest clones take roughly 3.2%. The specimen sequenced was peripheral blood. The receptors shown here come from a human donor in a cohort sampled during active COVID-19.

The chain employs TRBV2 and TRBJ1-6, with D tentatively TRBD1 (6 bases). The CDR3 is 16 amino acids. Trimming removed 8 bases at V and 1 base at J, with 15 bases between. Germline V gene sequence: CDR1 SNHLY, CDR2 FYNNEI. CDR3 sequence: CASVMTGRSYNSPLHF. CDR3 sequence (DNA): TGTGCCAGCGTTATGACAGGACGTTCCTATAATTCACCCCTCCACTTT.

The chain's CDR3 is CAISVWDTNYGYTF. The CDR3, as DNA: TGTGCCATCAGTGTCTGGGACACTAACTATGGCTACACCTTC. The J gene is TRBJ1-2, the V gene TRBV10-3, with a tentative D call TRBD1 (6 bases). CDR1 is ENHRY and CDR2 is SYGVKD in the germline V gene. Trimming took 4 bases from V and 0 from J, leaving 9 bases between them. The CDR3 length is 14 residues.

The chain recombines TRBV23-1 with TRBJ1-2, with D tentatively TRBD1 (6 bases). TRBV23-1 is known as an ORF, though its function is uncertain. Between the trimmed V and J ends, which lost 3 bases and 6 bases, there was a span of 14 bases. The CDR3 has 14 amino acids. The CDR3 loop is CASSHSDRHHGYTF. CDR3 sequence (DNA): TGCGCCAGCAGTCATTCCGACAGGCACCATGGCTACACCTTC.

The chain joins TRBV5-4 to TRBJ1-4; D remains unclear. The germline V gene encodes CDR1 SGHNT and CDR2 YYREEE (reference sequence). Trimming removed 4 bases from V and 8 bases from J, with 9 bases in between. There are 12 residues in the CDR3. The CDR3 loop is CASSKPEEKLFF. The CDR3 DNA sequence: TGTGCCAGCAGCAAACCGGAGGAAAAACTGTTTTTT.

This clone was detected once. The rearrangement uses TRBV3-1 (or the pseudogene TRBV3-2) and TRBJ2-5, with TRBD2 matching over 9 bases. After removal of 4 bases from V and 5 bases from J, the junction contained 17 bases not matched to a gene. Germline V gene lookup returns CDR1 LGHDT and CDR2 YNNKEL (reference sequence). The CDR3 consists of 18 residues. The CDR3 coding sequence is TGTGCCAGCAGCCCATCCGTTTTGGCGGGAGGGCCATTGGAGACCCAGTACTTC. Its translation: CASSPSVLAGGPLETQYF.

This chain links TRBV11-2 with TRBJ1-2, with a possible D match to TRBD1 (6 bases). Trimming cost V 2 bases and J 6 bases, with 10 bases left between them. CDR3 length: 13 residues. Germline assignment: CDR1 SGHAT and CDR2 FQNNGV. The CDR3 DNA reads TGTGCCAGCAGCTTAACGGGGGGCAATGGCTACACCTTC. It translates to CASSLTGGNGYTF.

The chain combines TRBV7-3 with TRBJ2-2; TRBD1 agrees at 10 bases. The CDR3 totals 17 residues. Germline CDR1 reads SGHTA; CDR2 reads FQGTGA. V shed 2 bases and J 0 bases; nucleotides not matched to a gene: 3. The CDR3 is CASSLRGQGANTGELFF. The CDR3 bases are TGTGCCAGCAGCTTACGAGGACAGGGGGCGAACACCGGGGAGCTGTTTTTT. The full variable domain, in which reference TRBV7-3 and TRBJ2-2 provide the parts outside the CDR3, is GAGVSQTPSNKVTEKGKYVELRCDPISGHTALYWYRQSLGQGPEFLIYFQGTGAADDSGLPNDRFFAVRPEGSVSTLKIQRTERGDSAVYLCASSLRGQGANTGELFFGEGSRLTVL.

The V and J genes are TRBV3-1 (or the pseudogene TRBV3-2) and TRBJ1-6, with TRBD1 matching over 9 bases. The germline V gene encodes CDR1 LGHDT and CDR2 YNNKEL (reference sequence). The CDR3 extends over 15 amino acids. Trimming cost V 2 bases and J 8 bases; bases outside gene matches: 4. Here the CDR3 reads CASSQMGQGHSPLHF. CDR3 DNA: TGTGCCAGCAGCCAAATGGGACAGGGCCATTCACCCCTCCACTTT.

V usage is TRBV7-3 and J usage is TRBJ2-1; 7 nucleotides match TRBD1. Germline V gene data show CDR1 as SGHTA and CDR2 as FQGTGA. Trimming took 5 bases from V and 4 from J; bases not matched to a gene: 8. The CDR3 has 15 amino acids. The CDR3 spells CASSPPGQKYNEQFF. CDR3 in DNA: TGTGCCAGCAGCCCTCCGGGACAGAAGTACAATGAGCAGTTCTTC.

V is TRBV6-4 and J is TRBJ2-2; a weak D match, TRBD2 (6 bases). Per germline, CDR1 MRHNA and CDR2 SNTAGT. This CDR3 is 16 amino acids long. Trimming left V 6 bases short and J 0 bases short, with 14 bases between. CDR3 amino acids: CASRGSSATNTGELFF. In DNA, the CDR3 is TGTGCCAGCAGGGGTTCTAGCGCCACGAACACCGGGGAGCTGTTTTTT.

The chain has TRBV29-1 and TRBJ1-1; TRBD1 matches 9 bases. From germline, CDR1 is SQVTM and CDR2 ANQGSEA. The CDR3 is made up of 13 amino acids. After removal of 6 bases from V and 7 bases from J, the junction contained 9 bases not matched to a gene. CDR3 coding DNA: TGCAGCGTCCGGGGACAGGGAGACGGTGAAGCTTTCTTT. This gives the protein CSVRGQGDGEAFF.

This clone was picked up one time. The V gene is TRBV5-1, the J gene TRBJ2-2; 11 bases match TRBD1. This CDR3 contains 15 residues. V shed 4 bases, J shed 6 bases, and the junction held 5 bases outside the gene matches. Germline V gives CDR1 SGHRS, CDR2 YFSETQ. The chain's CDR3 is CASSPGTGGSGELFF. The CDR3 nucleotides are TGCGCCAGCAGCCCAGGGACAGGGGGGTCCGGGGAGCTGTTTTTT.

V usage is TRBV6-2 or TRBV6-3 and J usage is TRBJ2-7, with a possible D match to TRBD1 (5 bases). Trimming removed 7 bases from V and 2 bases from J, with 12 bases in between. The CDR3 spans 13 residues. Germline V gene lookup returns CDR1 MNHEY and CDR2 SVGEGT. The CDR3: CASTPGQAYEQYF. The CDR3 bases are TGTGCCAGCACCCCCGGACAAGCCTACGAGCAGTACTTC.

The chain joins TRBV5-8 to TRBJ1-5; D not certain. Germline lookup yields CDR1 SGHTS and CDR2 YDEGEE. Between the trimmed V and J ends, which lost 0 bases and 3 bases, there was a span of 4 bases. The CDR3 sequence is 13 residues long. This CDR3 is CASSLDYNQPQHF. The CDR3 coding sequence is TGTGCCAGCAGCTTGGATTACAATCAGCCCCAGCATTTT.

The genes are TRBV4-1 and TRBJ2-5, with TRBD2 identical over 9 bases. CDR3 length: 17 residues. Germline V gene data show CDR1 as MGHRA and CDR2 as YSYEKL. J lost 0 bases, V lost 0 bases, and 5 bases had no gene match. The CDR3 sequence is CASSQEASGVDQETQYF. In DNA form, the CDR3 reads TGCGCCAGCAGCCAAGAGGCTAGCGGGGTCGACCAAGAGACCCAGTACTTC.

J is TRBJ2-1 and V is TRBV11-3; perhaps TRBD2 as D (5 bases). The CDR3 contains 13 residues. Germline V lookup: CDR1 SGHNT, CDR2 YENEEA. Trimming took 1 base from V and 6 from J, leaving 7 bases between them. CDR3 loop: CASSLVRGNEQFF. The CDR3 DNA follows: TGTGCCAGCAGCTTAGTCCGGGGCAATGAGCAGTTCTTC. The full variable domain, with the rest looked up from reference TRBV11-3 and TRBJ2-1, is EAGVVQSPRYKIIEKKQPVAFWCNPISGHNTLYWYLQNLGQGPELLIRYENEEAVDDSQLPKDRFSAERLKGVDSTLKIQPAELGDSAVYLCASSLVRGNEQFFGPGTRLTVL.

The V call is TRBV4-2, the J call TRBJ2-7; tentatively, D is TRBD2 (5 bases). CDR1 and CDR2 (germline): LGHNA, YNFKEQ. V was cut by 0 bases and J by 5 bases, with 11 bases left in between. The CDR3 runs to 14 residues. The CDR3 nucleotides read TGTGCCAGCAGCCAAGATCGCGAGGGAAACGAGCAGTACTTC. Its protein is CASSQDREGNEQYF.

Here the CDR3 DNA reads TGCAGTGCTACAGGGAAAGAGACCCAGTACTTC. Translated: CSATGKETQYF. This chain links TRBV20-1 with TRBJ2-5; a possible D gene is TRBD1 (5 bases). CDR3 length: 11 residues. Per the germline V gene, CDR1 is DFQATT and CDR2 is SNEGSKA (reference sequence). Trimming removed 4 bases at V and 3 bases at J, with 6 bases between.

This sequence joins TRBV7-8 and TRBJ1-3, with 9 bases that match TRBD1. V shed 5 bases and J 4 bases; nucleotides not matched to a gene: 6. The V gene's germline CDR1 is SGHVS and CDR2 FQNEAQ. This CDR3 has 15 amino acids. The CDR3 DNA is TGTGCCAGCAGCCCAGGGACAGGGTCGGGAAACACCATATATTTT. It translates to CASSPGTGSGNTIYF.

This rearrangement joins TRBV6-6 to TRBJ2-1, with 7 positions matching TRBD2. V lost 0 bases and J lost 7; bases outside the gene matches: 9. Germline CDR1 MNHNY, CDR2 SVGAGI (reference sequence). The length of the CDR3 is 16 residues. The CDR3 loop is CASSYSTGRFTNEQFF. The CDR3 DNA reads TGTGCCAGCAGTTACTCTACCGGGAGGTTCACTAATGAGCAGTTCTTC.

The sample holds many counts of this clone. The J gene is TRBJ2-5, the V gene TRBV4-2; D is uncertain. The CDR3 sequence is 15 residues long. V lost 2 bases and J 4 bases, leaving 14 bases between the germline ends. In germline, CDR1 is LGHNA, CDR2 YNFKEQ. The CDR3 loop reads CASSQNTLRRETQYF. The CDR3 region has the DNA TGTGCCAGCAGCCAAAACACTTTGAGGCGAGAGACCCAGTACTTC.

To note about this clone: Within the sample, other DNA sequences also encode this same CDR3. This chain connects TRBV7-3 to TRBJ1-2, with 8 bases identical to TRBD1. The CDR3 has 15 amino acids. The germline CDR1 and CDR2 sequences are SGHTA and FQGTGA. Trimming at V came to 5 bases and at J to 2 bases, leaving 7 bases not matched to a gene. The CDR3 loop is CASSPGQAINYGYTF. Written as DNA, the CDR3 is TGTGCCAGCAGCCCGGGACAGGCCATCAACTATGGCTACACCTTC.

The rearrangement joins TRBV5-1 to TRBJ2-5, with a weak D call TRBD2 (5 bases). Trimming removed 4 bases at V and 4 bases at J, with 14 bases between. The CDR3 spans 14 residues. Germline V CDR1 and CDR2: SGHRS, YFSETQ. For the CDR3, the DNA is TGCGCCAGCAGCAGAGGACTTTCCCTAGAGACCCAGTACTTC. Protein: CASSRGLSLETQYF.

The chain uses TRBV20-1 and TRBJ1-1; no clear D gene. Germline V gene data show CDR1 as DFQATT and CDR2 as SNEGSKA (reference sequence). The CDR3 runs to 11 residues. Trimming stripped 6 bases from V and 5 bases from J, with 10 bases between. The CDR3 DNA is TGCAGTGCACCCACGGTTACTGAAGCTTTCTTT. This gives the protein CSAPTVTEAFF.

The CDR3 protein is CASSPGLAGGAQYF. DNA for the CDR3: TGTGCCAGCAGCCCGGGACTAGCGGGAGGCGCGCAGTACTTC. The V call is TRBV5-4, the J call TRBJ2-7; 15 bases agree with TRBD2. The CDR3 sequence is 14 residues long. Germline CDR1 reads SGHNT; CDR2 reads YYREEE (reference sequence). Losses at the gene ends were 4 bases for V and 9 bases for J; bases not matched to a gene: 5.